The clone carrying this TCR beta chain was picked up many times. Its target is unknown. The sample belongs to a study of T cells in Graves' hyperthyroidism and ophthalmopathy. Turning to the study itself: Peripheral blood was obtained at initial diagnosis, preceding any treatment.

Amplification yielded TCR beta CDR3 regions, with RNA transcripts as the source. HTBI primers were used for first-round RT-PCR of the TCR CDR3. A single record per CDR3 protein comes from TCRdb applying MiXCR to the multiplex PCR reads. The sample holds 640,000 or so distinct CDR3 sequences; 11% to 15% are singletons and the top ten take 6.5% to 9%. Fresh peripheral blood, around 9.5 ml, yielded the PBMCs. Regarding the study as a whole: The model foresaw ophthalmopathy a median roughly 6.3 months prior to onset. Stable hyperthyroidism was separated from ophthalmopathy by a model based on 13 V-J features.

Sequencing was carried out using blood. The TCR comes from a woman aged 18-30 years with Graves' ophthalmopathy.

The CDR3 sequence: CASSPGTEQFF. The DNA for the CDR3 is TGTGCCAGCAGCCCGGGGACTGAGCAGTTCTTC. The chain recombines TRBV28 with TRBJ2-1, with D tentatively TRBD1 or TRBD2 (5 bases each). V lost 6 bases, J lost 9 bases, and 9 bases lay in between. The length of the CDR3 is 11 residues. Germline V gives CDR1 MDHEN, CDR2 SYDVKM.